Sequencing of this TCR beta chain was carried out in a study of blood T cell repertoires in COVID-19 (dated by TCRdb to 2020 to 2021). Some background on the complete study: The collaborator samples originated in the United States, Italy and Spain and spanned the acute and convalescent phases of COVID-19. The material from the prospective study consisted of cDNA or gDNA derived from T cells, B-cell-depleted T cells, or PBMCs. Deeply sampled blood TCRbeta repertoires from subjects exposed to, actively infected with, or recovered from COVID-19 were included in the dataset. A freely available public database, intended as a resource for researchers studying the immune response to SARS-CoV-2, is where the repertoires were released. Samples came from the ongoing ImmuneRACE study (first 160 participants) plus 1,254 subjects from 6 global collaborators. Nearly every sample came with metadata listing a de-identified subject ID, COVID-19 status, age in years and sex. Where HLA class I and class II types were available, the types were taken from metadata supplied by the sample provider, not from assay-based typing. Overall study outcomes, separate from this receptor: Clinical and demographic metadata were provided uncurated, with the amount varying by source and participant.

V loses 6 bases, J loses 0 bases, and the germline ends lie 14 bases apart. Spanning cysteine to phenylalanine, the CDR3 consists of 15 amino acids. CDR3 DNA only is kept here, 45 bases in frame from base 1. CDR1 and CDR2 were assigned from the germline V gene as MRHNA and SNTAGT. The immunoSEQ Assay, a bias-controlled multiplex PCR, was used to amplify TCRbeta CDR3 regions from genomic DNA. In the authors' own workflow: The number of nucleated cells in each sample was estimated from the amplification of reference gene primers within the assay. Sequence reads were collapsed and filtered to measure the absolute abundance of every unique TCRbeta CDR3 rearrangement. For each sample, productive Simpson clonality was calculated as the square root of Simpson's diversity index over productive rearrangements. In its TCRdb copy, this immuneACCESS table keeps in-frame sequences only and misses some clones. Where compared with another copy, unresolved V genes explain less than half of these, and the others have no known cause. The V and J calls and the clone size are those of that table, but D and trimming were determined from the DNA. Recorded for this sample are about 120,000 clones; nearly 90% of them occurred a single time. The top ten constitute 3.8% of the sample.

Worth noting for this clone: Its antigen is unknown. There are no base qualities to consult, and no much larger clone falls within one base.

One collaborating source in Seattle enrolled patients while the patients were actively infected and followed the patients over time throughout the course of disease. Whole blood was collected in K2EDTA tubes by collaborating institutions according to the institutions' own protocols. For TCRbeta analysis, collaborators shipped samples in one of three forms: frozen whole blood, isolated PBMCs, or DNA extracted from either of those sample types. Sequencing was done on a sample of peripheral blood. The sequence is built from TRBV6-4 and TRBJ1-2; perhaps TRBD1 is the D gene, with 5 bases matching. This sequence originates from an older woman with COVID-19, enrolled during active disease. In nucleotides, the sequence is TGTGCCAGCAGGGTTTCGGACATAGCTAACTATGGCTACACCTTC. Its protein reads: CASRVSDIANYGYTF.